This T cell receptor beta chain was recovered during a study of T cell responses to AZD1222 COVID-19 vaccine. As for the study in general: Second-dose timings of about 4 or about 12 weeks were pooled. General study results and limits: Unmutated variant regions are reportedly the target of nearly half of TCRs that are spike-specific. Donors were largely white British and mainly female; clonal diversity was possibly underestimated. Sampling captured repertoires only after the peak T cell response.

Concerning this clone itself: Its antigen remains unidentified.

TCRdb's table, derived via immunoSEQ multiplex PCR, lists solely in-frame clones and lacks some. The sample lists approximately 150,000 clones, 93% occurring once. The input for sequencing was peripheral blood, taken on day 0 of AZD1222 vaccination. This TCR derives from an adult in good health.

The CDR3 here is CASTTGSQPQHF. CDR3 nucleotide sequence: TGTGCCAGCACGACGGGTAGTCAGCCCCAGCATTTT. V and J are TRBV6-5 and TRBJ1-5; no clear D gene. Germline loops: CDR1 MNHEY, CDR2 SVGAGI. This CDR3 is 12 amino acids long. V was pared by 7 bases and J by 6 bases, with 10 bases between.